This T cell receptor beta chain was observed in a study of cytomegalovirus exposure and HLA in healthy donors. Germline CDR1 reads SGHTA; CDR2 reads FQGNSA. This CDR3 spans 15 amino acids. The germline V and J ends were trimmed by 5 bases and 0 bases, with 10 bases remaining between them. This PCR relied on a set of 60 Vbeta primers and 13 Jbeta primers. Only in-frame clones appear in the TCRdb table, and some are missing; sequencing was by immunoSEQ multiplex PCR. The sample shows 62,000 or so clones, around 87% of them seen only once. The sequence derives from a man aged 18 to 29 in good health and CMV-seronegative. Specimen: PBMCs. The chain carries TRBV7-2 and TRBJ1-4, with a tentative D call TRBD1 (5 bases). CDR3 in DNA: TGTGCCAGCAGCCCAGGGATTCCAACTAATGAAAAACTGTTTTTT. Translated: CASSPGIPTNEKLFF.